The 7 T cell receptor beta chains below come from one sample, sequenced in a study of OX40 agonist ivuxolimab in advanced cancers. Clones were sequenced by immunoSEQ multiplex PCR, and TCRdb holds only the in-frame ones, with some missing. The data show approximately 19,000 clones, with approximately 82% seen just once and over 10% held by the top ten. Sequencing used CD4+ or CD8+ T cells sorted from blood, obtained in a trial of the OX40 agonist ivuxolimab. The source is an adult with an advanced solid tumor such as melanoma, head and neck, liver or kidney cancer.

CDR3 region: CASSLVPVSNQPQHF. CDR3 DNA: TGTGCCAGCAGCTTAGTCCCGGTCTCCAATCAGCCCCAGCATTTT. The chain couples TRBV7-2 to TRBJ1-5; no clear D. Trimming pared 1 base from V and 3 bases from J, leaving 10 bases between. This CDR3 is built from 15 residues. CDR1 SGHTA and CDR2 FQGNSA come from the germline V gene. Full variable domain (remainder filled in from reference TRBV7-2 and TRBJ1-5): GAGVSQSPSNKVTEKGKDVELRCDPISGHTALYWYRQSLGQGLEFLIYFQGNSAPDKSGLPSDRFSAERTGGSVSTLTIQRTQQEDSAVYLCASSLVPVSNQPQHFGDGTRLSIL.

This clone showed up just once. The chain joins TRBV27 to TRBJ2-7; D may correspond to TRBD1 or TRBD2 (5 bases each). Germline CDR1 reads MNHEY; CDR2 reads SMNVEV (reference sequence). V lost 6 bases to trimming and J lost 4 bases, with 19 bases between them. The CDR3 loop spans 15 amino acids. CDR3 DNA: TGTGCCAGCAGCCCTTCCGGGACGGGGAGTTACGAGCAGTACTTC. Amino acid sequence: CASSPSGTGSYEQYF.

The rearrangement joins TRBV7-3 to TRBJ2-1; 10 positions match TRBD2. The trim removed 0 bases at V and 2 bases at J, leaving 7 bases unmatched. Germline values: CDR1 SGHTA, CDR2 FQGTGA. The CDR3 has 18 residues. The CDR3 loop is CASSLTATSGTPYNEQFF. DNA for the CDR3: TGTGCCAGCAGCTTAACGGCAACTAGCGGGACCCCCTACAATGAGCAGTTCTTC.

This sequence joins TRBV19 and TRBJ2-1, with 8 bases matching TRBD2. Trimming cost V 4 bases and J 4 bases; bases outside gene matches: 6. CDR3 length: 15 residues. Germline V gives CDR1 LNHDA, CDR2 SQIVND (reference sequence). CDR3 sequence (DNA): TGTGCCAGTAGTAGAGCGGGAGTGATATACAATGAGCAGTTCTTC. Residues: CASSRAGVIYNEQFF.

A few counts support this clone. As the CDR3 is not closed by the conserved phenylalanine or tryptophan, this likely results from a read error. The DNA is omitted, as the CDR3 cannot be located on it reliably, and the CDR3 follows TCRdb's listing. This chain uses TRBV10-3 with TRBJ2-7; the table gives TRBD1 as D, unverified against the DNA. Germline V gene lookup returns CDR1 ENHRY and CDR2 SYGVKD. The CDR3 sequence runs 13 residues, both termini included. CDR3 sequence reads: CAISESSPGQPIL.

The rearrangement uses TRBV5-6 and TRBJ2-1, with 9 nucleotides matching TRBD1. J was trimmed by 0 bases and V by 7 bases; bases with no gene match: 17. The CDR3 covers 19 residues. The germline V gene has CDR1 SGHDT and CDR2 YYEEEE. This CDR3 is CASVLRDRVRYSSYNEQFF. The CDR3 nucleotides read TGTGCCAGCGTTCTAAGGGACAGGGTACGTTACAGCTCCTACAATGAGCAGTTCTTC.

The CDR3 bases are TGTGCCAGCAGTTACGGTAGCAATCAGCCCCAGCATTTT. Its protein is CASSYGSNQPQHF. This chain connects TRBV6-5 to TRBJ1-5; D not resolved. The CDR3 has 13 amino acids. V dropped 2 bases and J dropped 0 bases, with 2 bases sitting between them. Germline CDR1 reads MNHEY; CDR2 reads SVGAGI.